This T cell receptor beta chain was captured by sequencing in a study of spatial heterogeneity in lung cancer. Whole-study context: Among detected sequences, beta-chain ones consistently exceeded alpha-chain ones in number. General study results and limits: Detection of ubiquitous tumor TCRs in blood was higher at resection than follow-up.

The V gene's germline CDR1 is SGHAT and CDR2 FQNNGV. J lost 7 bases, V lost 5 bases, and 14 bases had no gene match. This CDR3 has 16 residues. As for this clonotype: Antigen specificity is unknown.

The study tagged each TCR cDNA molecule with a unique molecular identifier. TCRdb re-called the 5' RACE reads with MiXCR, one entry per CDR3 protein. Among 30,000 to 40,000 distinct CDR3 sequences listed, roughly 5.6% were seen once. The sample's time point: sample taken at primary tumor resection. Without sorting, whole RNA was sequenced from tumor, nontumor lung or frozen PBMC. More than 70 TRACERx patients with early, untreated non-small cell lung cancer donated samples. Here the sequenced sample was PBMCs, taken at surgery. This clonotype was sampled from a female donor with early-stage non-small cell lung cancer. The rearrangement uses TRBV11-2 and TRBJ2-3, with 8 nucleotides matching TRBD2. CDR3 loop: CASSPSGLVSTNTQYF. The CDR3 coding sequence is TGTGCCAGCAGCCCCTCGGGACTAGTGTCCACGAATACGCAGTATTTT.